This entry features one T cell receptor beta chain sequence. The CDR3 extends over 13 amino acids. From germline, CDR1 is WSHSY and CDR2 SAAADI. Trimming cost V 6 bases and J 5 bases; bases outside gene matches: 5. This sample is part of a study of T cell responses to AZD1222 COVID-19 vaccine. Libraries were prepared by immunoSEQ multiplex PCR; TCRdb keeps only in-frame clonotypes and omits some of them. The repertoire includes 90,000 to 130,000 clones, approximately 83% of them detected once, and under 10% sits in the top ten. This receptor was taken from an adult in good health. This chain connects TRBV10-2 to TRBJ1-1; 8 nucleotides align to TRBD1. The sequencing used peripheral blood, collected on day 0 of AZD1222 vaccination. DNA for the CDR3: TGCGCCAGCAGAGGGACAGGTGTGACTGAAGCTTTCTTT. Translated: CASRGTGVTEAFF.